The rows below give T cell receptor beta chains drawn from one sample of a study of beta chain features in type 1 diabetes. Here immunoSEQ multiplex PCR was the method, and the copy in TCRdb shows in-frame clones only, minus some. The sample includes 300,000 to 400,000 clones, approximately 10% seen only once; the top ten take under 0.02%. Sequencing used naive CD4+ T cells from blood. All receptors derive from a woman in her twenties or thirties in good health. Each CDR3 is given with its conserved first and last residue. Each record gives: D gene, J gene, clone size, V gene, CDR3 DNA, CDR3 protein. The D gene is left open where the match is weak. Expanded clones are given a class, and other clones once, few, many or no size at all.

D: TRBD1
J: TRBJ1-1
size: few
V: TRBV9
DNA: TGTGCCAGCAGCGTAGAGACAGGGGGCTTGTCTTTCTTT
CDR3: CASSVETGGLSFF

D: TRBD2
J: TRBJ2-1
size: -
V: TRBV4-3
DNA: TGCGCCAGCAGCCTTTGGACTAGCGGGAGTTCTGAGCAGTTCTTC
CDR3: CASSLWTSGSSEQFF

D: -
J: TRBJ2-4
size: -
V: TRBV28
DNA: TGTGCCAGCAGTTTATCCAGGACATCGGACACCCTAGCCAAAAACATTCAGTACTTC
CDR3: CASSLSRTSDTLAKNIQYF

D: -
J: TRBJ2-1
size: -
V: TRBV30
DNA: TGTGCCTGGAGTGTTCAGGGGCGGCCGGAGTTCTTC
CDR3: CAWSVQGRPEFF

D: -
J: TRBJ2-3
size: -
V: TRBV9
DNA: TGTGCCAGCAGCGCGGGACTTCACACAGATACGCAGTATTTT
CDR3: CASSAGLHTDTQYF

D: -
J: TRBJ2-1
size: few
V: TRBV15
DNA: TGTGCCACCAGGTCAGCTTGGGCGGGGTACAATGAGCAGTTCTTC
CDR3: CATRSAWAGYNEQFF

D: -
J: TRBJ1-2
size: -
V: TRBV7-9
DNA: TGTGCCAGCAGCTTACTCTTCAGAGGCTACACCTTC
CDR3: CASSLLFRGYTF

D: -
J: TRBJ2-1
size: few
V: TRBV28
DNA: TGTGCCAGCAGTTTAATCGAGAATGAGCAGTTCTTC
CDR3: CASSLIENEQFF

D: -
J: TRBJ2-5
size: -
V: TRBV2
DNA: TGTGCCAGCAGTCGAAGTGGGGGGGCTTGGGAGACCCAGTACTTC
CDR3: CASSRSGGAWETQYF

D: -
J: TRBJ2-1
size: -
V: TRBV27
DNA: TGTGCCAGCAGTTCCCCCCTTATGGCGGGATCCTACAATGAGCAGTTCTTC
CDR3: CASSSPLMAGSYNEQFF

D: TRBD1
J: TRBJ1-5
size: few
V: TRBV2
DNA: TGTGCCAGCAGCCGAGGGAGACAGGGAGGCCAGCCCCAGCATTTT
CDR3: CASSRGRQGGQPQHF

D: -
J: TRBJ2-3
size: few
V: TRBV6-5
DNA: TGTGCCAGCAGTTACGACGGCGGGGCCGGGGATACGCAGTATTTT
CDR3: CASSYDGGAGDTQYF

D: TRBD2
J: TRBJ2-1
size: -
V: TRBV7-2
DNA: TGTGCCAGCAGCTTCACTAGCGGGAGAGACAATGAGCAGTTCTTC
CDR3: CASSFTSGRDNEQFF

D: TRBD2
J: TRBJ2-3
size: few
V: TRBV7-2
DNA: TGTGCCAGCAGCTTCGCTAGCGGGAGGTCGGATACGCAGTATTTT
CDR3: CASSFASGRSDTQYF

D: -
J: TRBJ2-7
size: few
V: TRBV25-1
DNA: TGTGCCAGCAGTGTGTCGGGAAACGAGCAGTACTTC
CDR3: CASSVSGNEQYF

D: TRBD1
J: TRBJ2-7
size: few
V: TRBV5-4
DNA: TGTGCCAGCAGCTCTCAGGGGGCAGGTTACGAGCAGTACTTC
CDR3: CASSSQGAGYEQYF

D: TRBD1
J: TRBJ1-1
size: once
V: TRBV5-1
DNA: TGCGCCAGCAGCTTGACCGAGGGACAGGCGAACACTGAAGCTTTCTTT
CDR3: CASSLTEGQANTEAFF

D: -
J: TRBJ1-2
size: -
V: TRBV18
DNA: TGTGCCAGCTCACCAAAGGACAGATTTAACTATGGCTACACCTTC
CDR3: CASSPKDRFNYGYTF

D: -
J: TRBJ1-1
size: few
V: TRBV30
DNA: TGTGCCTGGAGTGTGGCAGGGTTGGGCGCTTTCTTT
CDR3: CAWSVAGLGAFF

D: -
J: TRBJ1-5
size: -
V: TRBV30
DNA: TGTGCCTGGGAACCTCACAGGGGCAATCAGCCCCAGCATTTT
CDR3: CAWEPHRGNQPQHF

D: TRBD2
J: TRBJ2-7
size: few
V: TRBV11-2
DNA: TGTGCCAGCAGCTTTGAGCGGGAGATCTCCTACGAGCAGTACTTC
CDR3: CASSFEREISYEQYF

D: -
J: TRBJ2-5
size: -
V: TRBV15
DNA: TGTGCCACCAGCAGAGATTTTCAGGGAGGAGAGACCCAGTACTTC
CDR3: CATSRDFQGGETQYF

D: TRBD2
J: TRBJ2-5
size: few
V: TRBV30
DNA: TGTGCCTGGAAGAGGACTAGCGGGATTCGCAAGGAGACCCAGTACTTC
CDR3: CAWKRTSGIRKETQYF

D: -
J: TRBJ2-7
size: many
V: TRBV14
DNA: TGTGCCAGCAGCCAAATGACAGGACACGAGCAGTACTTC
CDR3: CASSQMTGHEQYF

D: TRBD1
J: TRBJ2-6
size: -
V: TRBV15
DNA: TGTGCCACCAAGGCCGGGACAGGGATCTCTGGGGCCAACGTCCTGACTTTC
CDR3: CATKAGTGISGANVLTF

D: -
J: TRBJ2-5
size: few
V: TRBV6-5
DNA: TGTGCCAGCAGCTCGGACAGTCAAGAGACCCAGTACTTC
CDR3: CASSSDSQETQYF

D: -
J: TRBJ2-5
size: few
V: TRBV18
DNA: TGTGCCAGCTCCCCCTTAAATCGAGAGACCCAGTACTTC
CDR3: CASSPLNRETQYF

D: -
J: TRBJ2-4
size: -
V: TRBV21-1
DNA: TGTGCCCCTCAAGCGGGGCGGGGGGTGGAAAACATTCAGTACTTC
CDR3: CAPQAGRGVENIQYF

D: -
J: TRBJ1-3
size: -
V: TRBV4-2
DNA: TGTGCCAGCAGCCGACCGGGGAACTCTGGAAACACCATATATTTT
CDR3: CASSRPGNSGNTIYF

D: TRBD1
J: TRBJ2-7
size: once
V: TRBV7-2
DNA: TGTGCCAGCAGCTTAGCCGGGACAGGGGGCCCCTACGAGCAGTACTTC
CDR3: CASSLAGTGGPYEQYF

D: TRBD1
J: TRBJ2-1
size: few
V: TRBV27
DNA: TGTGCCAGCAGTTTATCCCTCACAGGGGCGGATGAGCAGTTCTTC
CDR3: CASSLSLTGADEQFF

D: -
J: TRBJ2-2
size: few
V: TRBV5-1
DNA: TGCGCCAGCAGCTTGGTCTTCGAGGGCCTGGGCACCGGGGAGCTGTTTTTT
CDR3: CASSLVFEGLGTGELFF